The clone carrying this T cell receptor (beta chain) was counted only a few times. Its matching antigen is unknown. The data derive from a study of beta chain features in type 1 diabetes. Sequencing targeted expressed TCRB transcripts, as all isolated RNA had been reverse transcribed. Method: immunoSEQ multiplex PCR; TCRdb's copy keeps in-frame clones and lacks some. The sample lists roughly 180,000 clones; roughly 7.1% were seen once. The CDR3 is 15 residues long. V lost 4 bases to trimming and J lost 7 bases, with 16 bases between them. Germline CDR1 and CDR2: MRHNA and SNTAGT. Broader study findings: VDJ junctions sequenced from type 1 diabetes patients showed fewer insertions and more deletions. It was not settled here whether HLA type affects TCRB rearrangement. All four CD4+ subsets from Type 1 diabetes patients carried moderately but significantly shorter TCRB CDR3s.

The chain links TRBV6-4 to TRBJ2-2, with TRBD2 as a possible D gene (7 bases). The clonotype was recovered from a woman aged 40 to 50 with type 1 diabetes. Sequencing was done on a sample of central memory CD4+ T cells from blood. The CDR3 region is CASSVEGGLNGELFF. The CDR3 nucleotides are TGTGCCAGCAGTGTGGAGGGGGGGCTCAACGGGGAGCTGTTTTTT.